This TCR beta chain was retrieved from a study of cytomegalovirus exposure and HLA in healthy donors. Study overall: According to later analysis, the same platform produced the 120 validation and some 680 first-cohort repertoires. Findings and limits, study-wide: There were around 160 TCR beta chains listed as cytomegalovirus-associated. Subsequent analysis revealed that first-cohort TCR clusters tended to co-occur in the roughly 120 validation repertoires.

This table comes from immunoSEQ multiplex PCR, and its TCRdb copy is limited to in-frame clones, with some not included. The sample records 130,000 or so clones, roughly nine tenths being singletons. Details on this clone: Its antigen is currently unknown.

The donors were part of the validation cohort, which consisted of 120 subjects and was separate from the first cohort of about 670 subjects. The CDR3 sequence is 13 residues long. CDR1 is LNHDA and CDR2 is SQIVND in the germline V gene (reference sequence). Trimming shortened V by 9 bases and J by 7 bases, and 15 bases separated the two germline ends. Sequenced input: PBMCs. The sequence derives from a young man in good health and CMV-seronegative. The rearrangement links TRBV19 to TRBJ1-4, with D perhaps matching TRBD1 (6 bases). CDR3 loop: CASTGQGSEKLFF. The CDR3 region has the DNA TGTGCCAGCACGGGGCAGGGGAGTGAAAAACTGTTTTTT. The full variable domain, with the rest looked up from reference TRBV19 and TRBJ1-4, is DGGITQSPKYLFRKEGQNVTLSCEQNLNHDAMYWYRQDPGQGLRLIYYSQIVNDFQKGDIAEGYSVSREKKESFPLTVTSAQKNPTAFYLCASTGQGSEKLFFGSGTQLSVL.